This TCR beta chain was sequenced in a study of CXCR3-negative and CXCR3-positive naive CD8 T cells. Study-wide points: The study found that naive CXCR3-negative and CXCR3-positive cells shared TRBV-TRBJ usage, while memory cells differed. Comparison of naive cells showed more hydrophobic TRB CDR3s in CXCR3-positive than in CXCR3-negative naive cells.

Of note for this clonotype: No antigen is known for it.

The length of the CDR3 is 15 residues. Germline V gives CDR1 MDHEN, CDR2 SYDVKM. With UMI labels, 5' RACE was used to prepare the TRB cDNA libraries. Using the 5' RACE reads, TCRdb records one entry per CDR3 protein without DNA. The clone table shows around 84,000 distinct CDR3 sequences, with the ten largest holding 0.8% to 0.85%. The rearrangement links TRBV28 to TRBJ1-1. The sequenced sample was naive CXCR3+ CD8+ T cells from blood. Regarding subset: CD45RO-CCR7+CD27+CD95- naive CD8+ T cells expressing CXCR3 (TNR3+). This clonotype was sampled from a human donor in good health. Some clones in this sample may be carry-over from other donors' samples. CDR3 protein: CASSFSGRENAETFF.